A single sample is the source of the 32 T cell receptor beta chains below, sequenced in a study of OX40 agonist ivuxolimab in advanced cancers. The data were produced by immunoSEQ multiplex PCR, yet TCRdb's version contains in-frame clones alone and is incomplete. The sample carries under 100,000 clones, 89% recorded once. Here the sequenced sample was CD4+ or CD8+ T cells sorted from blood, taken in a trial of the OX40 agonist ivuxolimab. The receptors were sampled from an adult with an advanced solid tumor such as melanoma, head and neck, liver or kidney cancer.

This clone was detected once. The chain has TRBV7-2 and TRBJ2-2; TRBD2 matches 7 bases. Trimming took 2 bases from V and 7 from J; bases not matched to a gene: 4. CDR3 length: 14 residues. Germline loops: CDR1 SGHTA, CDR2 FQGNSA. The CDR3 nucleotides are TGTGCCAGCAGCTTATCGGGGGAGGGCGGGGAGCTGTTTTTT. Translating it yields CASSLSGEGGELFF.

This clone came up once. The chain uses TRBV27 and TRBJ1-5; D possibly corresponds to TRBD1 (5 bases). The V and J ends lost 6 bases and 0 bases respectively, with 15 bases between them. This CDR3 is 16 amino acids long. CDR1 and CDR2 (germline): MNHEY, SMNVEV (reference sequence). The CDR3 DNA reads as TGTGCCAGCAGCATTCGACAGCTGGATAGCAATCAGCCCCAGCATTTT. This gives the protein CASSIRQLDSNQPQHF.

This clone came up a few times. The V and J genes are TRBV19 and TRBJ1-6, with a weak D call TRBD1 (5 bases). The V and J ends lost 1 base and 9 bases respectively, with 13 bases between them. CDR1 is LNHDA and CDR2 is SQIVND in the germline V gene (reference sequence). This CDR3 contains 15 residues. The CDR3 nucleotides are TGTGCCAGTAGTATAGCCAGGGAAAGAGGTTCACCCCTCCACTTT. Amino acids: CASSIARERGSPLHF.

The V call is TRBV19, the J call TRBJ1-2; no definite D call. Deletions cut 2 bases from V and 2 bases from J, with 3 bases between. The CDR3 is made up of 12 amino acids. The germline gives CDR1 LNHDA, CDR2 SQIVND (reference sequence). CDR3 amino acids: CASSITNYGYTF. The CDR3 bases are TGTGCCAGTAGTATAACCAACTATGGCTACACCTTC.

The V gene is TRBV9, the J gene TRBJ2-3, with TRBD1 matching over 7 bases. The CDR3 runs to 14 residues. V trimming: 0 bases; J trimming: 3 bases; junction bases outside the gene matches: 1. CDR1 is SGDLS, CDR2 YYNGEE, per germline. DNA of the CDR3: TGTGCCAGCAGCGTAGGACAGGGAACAGATACGCAGTATTTT. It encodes CASSVGQGTDTQYF. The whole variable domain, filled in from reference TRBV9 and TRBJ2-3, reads DSGVTQTPKHLITATGQRVTLRCSPRSGDLSVYWYQQSLDQGLQFLIQYYNGEERAKGNILERFSAQQFPDLHSELNLSSLELGDSALYFCASSVGQGTDTQYFGPGTRLTVL.

DNA of the CDR3: TGTGCCAGCAGTTACTCGCGGGGGGACTACAATGAGCAGTTCTTC. The encoded protein is CASSYSRGDYNEQFF. The rearrangement links TRBV6-5 to TRBJ2-1; 8 nucleotides agree with TRBD2. Germline V gene data show CDR1 as MNHEY and CDR2 as SVGAGI. This CDR3 has 15 amino acids. The ends lost 0 bases at V and 3 bases at J; junction bases unmatched: 1.

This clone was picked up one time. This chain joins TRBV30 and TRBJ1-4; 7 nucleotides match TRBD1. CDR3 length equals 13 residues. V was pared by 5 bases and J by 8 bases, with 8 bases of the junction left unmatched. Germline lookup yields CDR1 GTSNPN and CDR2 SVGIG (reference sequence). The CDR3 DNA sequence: TGTGCCTGGGTCAGACAGGGAGGGGAAAAACTGTTTTTT. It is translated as CAWVRQGGEKLFF.

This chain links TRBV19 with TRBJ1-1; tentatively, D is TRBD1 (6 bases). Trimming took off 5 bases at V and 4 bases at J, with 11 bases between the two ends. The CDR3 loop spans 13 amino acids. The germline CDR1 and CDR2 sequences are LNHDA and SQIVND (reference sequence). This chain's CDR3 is CASSPTGSTEAFF. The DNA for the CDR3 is TGTGCCAGTAGTCCCACAGGGTCCACTGAAGCTTTCTTT.

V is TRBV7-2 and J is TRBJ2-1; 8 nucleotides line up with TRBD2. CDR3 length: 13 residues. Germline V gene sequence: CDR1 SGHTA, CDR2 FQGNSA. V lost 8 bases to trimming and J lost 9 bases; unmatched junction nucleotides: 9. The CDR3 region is CASQLAAQGEQFF. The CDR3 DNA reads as TGTGCCAGCCAACTAGCGGCACAGGGTGAGCAGTTCTTC.

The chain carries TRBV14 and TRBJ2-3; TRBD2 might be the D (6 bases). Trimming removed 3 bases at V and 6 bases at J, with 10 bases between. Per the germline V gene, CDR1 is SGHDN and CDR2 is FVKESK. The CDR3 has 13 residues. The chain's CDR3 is CASSQYRGDTQYF. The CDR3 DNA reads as TGTGCCAGCAGCCAGTACCGGGGGGATACGCAGTATTTT.

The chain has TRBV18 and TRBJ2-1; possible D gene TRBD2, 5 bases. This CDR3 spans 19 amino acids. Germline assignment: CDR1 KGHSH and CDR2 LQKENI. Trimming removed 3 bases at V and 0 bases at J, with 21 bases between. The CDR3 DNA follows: TGTGCCAGCTCACCTTCAATCACTAAGGACTTTAGCTCCTACAATGAGCAGTTCTTC. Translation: CASSPSITKDFSSYNEQFF.

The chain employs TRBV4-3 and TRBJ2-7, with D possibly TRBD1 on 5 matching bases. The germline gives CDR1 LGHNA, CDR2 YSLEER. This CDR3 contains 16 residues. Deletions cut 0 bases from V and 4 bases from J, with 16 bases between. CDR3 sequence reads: CASSQEQDAALYEQYF. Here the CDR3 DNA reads TGCGCCAGCAGCCAAGAACAGGACGCGGCATTGTACGAGCAGTACTTC.

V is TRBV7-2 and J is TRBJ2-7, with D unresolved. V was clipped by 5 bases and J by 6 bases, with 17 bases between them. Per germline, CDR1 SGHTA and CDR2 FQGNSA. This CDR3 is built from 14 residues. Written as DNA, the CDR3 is TGTGCCAGCAGCCAGAACACTGAGGCCTCCGAGCAGTACTTC. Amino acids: CASSQNTEASEQYF.

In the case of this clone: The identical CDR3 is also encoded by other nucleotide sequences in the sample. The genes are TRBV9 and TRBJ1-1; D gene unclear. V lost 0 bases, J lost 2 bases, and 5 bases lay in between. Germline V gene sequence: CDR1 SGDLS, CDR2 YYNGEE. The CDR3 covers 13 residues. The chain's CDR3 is CASSVGPNTEAFF. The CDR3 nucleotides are TGTGCCAGCAGCGTAGGCCCAAACACTGAAGCTTTCTTT. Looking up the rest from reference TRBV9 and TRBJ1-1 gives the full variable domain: DSGVTQTPKHLITATGQRVTLRCSPRSGDLSVYWYQQSLDQGLQFLIQYYNGEERAKGNILERFSAQQFPDLHSELNLSSLELGDSALYFCASSVGPNTEAFFGQGTRLTVV.

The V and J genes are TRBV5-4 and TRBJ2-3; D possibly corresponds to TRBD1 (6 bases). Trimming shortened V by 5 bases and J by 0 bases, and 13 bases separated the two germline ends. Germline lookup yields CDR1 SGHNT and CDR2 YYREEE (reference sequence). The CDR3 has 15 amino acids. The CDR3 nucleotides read TGTGCCAGCAGTATAAGGGGGACCAGCACAGATACGCAGTATTTT. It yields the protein CASSIRGTSTDTQYF.

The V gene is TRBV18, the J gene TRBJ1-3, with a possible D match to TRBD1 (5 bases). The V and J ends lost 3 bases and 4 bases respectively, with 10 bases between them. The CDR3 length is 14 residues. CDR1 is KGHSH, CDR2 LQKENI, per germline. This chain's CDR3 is CASSPEGVGNTIYF. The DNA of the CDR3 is TGTGCCAGCTCACCGGAAGGGGTCGGAAACACCATATATTTT.

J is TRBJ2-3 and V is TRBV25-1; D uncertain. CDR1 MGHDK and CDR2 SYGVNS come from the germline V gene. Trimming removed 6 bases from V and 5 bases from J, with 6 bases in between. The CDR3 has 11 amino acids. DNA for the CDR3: TGTGCCAGCAGCGGTTTAGATACGCAGTATTTT. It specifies CASSGLDTQYF.

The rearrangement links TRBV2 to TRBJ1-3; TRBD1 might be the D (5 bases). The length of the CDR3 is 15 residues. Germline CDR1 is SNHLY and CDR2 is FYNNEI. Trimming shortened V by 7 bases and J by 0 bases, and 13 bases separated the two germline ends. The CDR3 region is CASTPKGTSGNTIYF. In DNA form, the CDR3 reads TGTGCCAGCACCCCAAAAGGGACCTCTGGAAACACCATATATTTT.

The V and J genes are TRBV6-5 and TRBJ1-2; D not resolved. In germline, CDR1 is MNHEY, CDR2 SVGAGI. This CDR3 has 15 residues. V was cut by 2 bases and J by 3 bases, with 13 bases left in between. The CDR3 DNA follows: TGTGCCAGCAGTTACGAAGGGCCTACTGACTATGGCTACACCTTC. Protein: CASSYEGPTDYGYTF.

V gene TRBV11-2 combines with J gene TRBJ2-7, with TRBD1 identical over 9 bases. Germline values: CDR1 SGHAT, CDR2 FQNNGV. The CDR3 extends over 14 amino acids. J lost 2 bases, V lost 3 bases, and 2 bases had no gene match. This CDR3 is CASSFTGGPYEQYF. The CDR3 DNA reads TGTGCCAGCAGCTTTACAGGGGGCCCCTACGAGCAGTACTTC.

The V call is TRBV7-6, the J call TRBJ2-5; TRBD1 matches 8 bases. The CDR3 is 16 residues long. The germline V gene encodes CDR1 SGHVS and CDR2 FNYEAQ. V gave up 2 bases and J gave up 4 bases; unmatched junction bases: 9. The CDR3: CASSLTGTGMGETQYF. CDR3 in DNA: TGTGCCAGCAGCTTAACCGGGACAGGCATGGGAGAGACCCAGTACTTC.

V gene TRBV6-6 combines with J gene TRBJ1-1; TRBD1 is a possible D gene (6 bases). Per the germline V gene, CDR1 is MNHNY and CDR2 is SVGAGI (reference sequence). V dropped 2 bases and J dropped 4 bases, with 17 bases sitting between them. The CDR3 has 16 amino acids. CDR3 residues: CASSYRTTGGGTEAFF. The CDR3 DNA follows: TGTGCCAGCAGTTACCGAACGACAGGAGGGGGCACTGAAGCTTTCTTT.

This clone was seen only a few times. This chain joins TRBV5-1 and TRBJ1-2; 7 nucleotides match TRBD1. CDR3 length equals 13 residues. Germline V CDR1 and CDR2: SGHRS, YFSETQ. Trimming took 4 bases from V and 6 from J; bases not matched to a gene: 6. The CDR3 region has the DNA TGCGCCAGCAGCCTAACAGGGGATCATGGCTACACCTTC. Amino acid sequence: CASSLTGDHGYTF.

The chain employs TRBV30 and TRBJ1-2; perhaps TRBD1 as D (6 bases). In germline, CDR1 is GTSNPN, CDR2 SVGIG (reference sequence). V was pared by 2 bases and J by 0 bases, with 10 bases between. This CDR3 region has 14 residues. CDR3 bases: TGTGCCTGGAGTTCCGGGACATCTAACTATGGCTACACCTTC. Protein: CAWSSGTSNYGYTF.

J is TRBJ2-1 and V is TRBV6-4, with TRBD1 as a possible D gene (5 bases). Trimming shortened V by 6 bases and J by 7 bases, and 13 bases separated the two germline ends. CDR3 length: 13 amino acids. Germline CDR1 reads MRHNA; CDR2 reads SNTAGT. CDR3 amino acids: CASSPGSRNEQFF. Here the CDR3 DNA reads TGTGCCAGCAGCCCAGGGTCTAGAAATGAGCAGTTCTTC.

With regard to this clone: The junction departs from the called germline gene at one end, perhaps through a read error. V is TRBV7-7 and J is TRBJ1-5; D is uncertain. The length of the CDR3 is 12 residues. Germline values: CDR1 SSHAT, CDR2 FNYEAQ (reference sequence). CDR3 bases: TGTGCTAGCAGCTTAGTGGAAACAGTCCAGCATTTT. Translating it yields CASSLVETVQHF.

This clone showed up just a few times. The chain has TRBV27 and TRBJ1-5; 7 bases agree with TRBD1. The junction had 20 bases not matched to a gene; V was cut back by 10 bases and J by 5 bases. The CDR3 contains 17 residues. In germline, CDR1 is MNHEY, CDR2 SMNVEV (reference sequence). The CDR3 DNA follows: TGTGCCACTTCCGAGTTGGGACAGATCATAAGCGATCAGCCCCAGCATTTT. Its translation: CATSELGQIISDQPQHF.

Written as DNA, the CDR3 is TGTGCCAGCAGTTTATACCCGGGACAGGGAACGGTCGAGCAGTACTTC. Its protein product is CASSLYPGQGTVEQYF. The V call is TRBV27, the J call TRBJ2-7, with 9 positions matching TRBD1. V gave up 1 base and J gave up 6 bases; unmatched junction bases: 10. The CDR3 sequence is 16 residues long. Germline values: CDR1 MNHEY, CDR2 SMNVEV (reference sequence).

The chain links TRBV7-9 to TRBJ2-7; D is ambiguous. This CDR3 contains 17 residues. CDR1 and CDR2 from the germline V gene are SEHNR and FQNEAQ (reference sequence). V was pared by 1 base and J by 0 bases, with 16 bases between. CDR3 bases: TGTGCCAGCAGCTTAGTAGGTTGGGGAAAAGTCTCCTACGAGCAGTACTTC. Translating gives CASSLVGWGKVSYEQYF. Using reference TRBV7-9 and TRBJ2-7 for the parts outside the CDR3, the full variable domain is DTGVSQNPRHKITKRGQNVTFRCDPISEHNRLYWYRQTLGQGPEFLTYFQNEAQLEKSRLLSDRFSAERPKGSFSTLEIQRTEQGDSAMYLCASSLVGWGKVSYEQYFGPGTRLTVT.

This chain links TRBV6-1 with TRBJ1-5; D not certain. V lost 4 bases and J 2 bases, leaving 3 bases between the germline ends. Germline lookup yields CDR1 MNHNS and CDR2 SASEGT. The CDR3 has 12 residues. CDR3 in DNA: TGTGCCAGCAGTGTCGGCAATCAGCCCCAGCATTTT. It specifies CASSVGNQPQHF.

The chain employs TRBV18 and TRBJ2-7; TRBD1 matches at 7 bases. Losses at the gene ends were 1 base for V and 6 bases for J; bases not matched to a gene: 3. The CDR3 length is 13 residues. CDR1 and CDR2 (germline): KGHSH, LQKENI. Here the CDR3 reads CASSPRQGGEQYF. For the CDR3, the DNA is TGTGCCAGCTCACCACGACAGGGTGGCGAGCAGTACTTC.

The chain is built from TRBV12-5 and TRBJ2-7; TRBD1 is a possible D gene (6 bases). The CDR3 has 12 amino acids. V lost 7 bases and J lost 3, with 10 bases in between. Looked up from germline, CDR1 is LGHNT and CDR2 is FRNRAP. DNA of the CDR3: TGTGCTAGTGACTCGACAGGCTACGAGCAGTACTTC. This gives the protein CASDSTGYEQYF.